This TCR beta chain was recovered during a study of human T cells and chemical hapten exposure. The library attached unique molecular identifiers to individual cDNA molecules. From the RACE reads, TCRdb called clonotypes with MiXCR, one entry per CDR3 protein. The sample contains about 120,000 distinct CDR3 sequences, roughly 15% of which appear only once. Time point defined: patch test 1, 2 weeks after DPC sensitization. The treatment was: therapeutic diphenylcyclopropenone sensitization with weekly scalp DPC. The CDR3 runs 16 residues. V shed 0 bases and J shed 3 bases, with 11 bases lying between them. CDR1 is MGHRA, CDR2 YSYEKL, per germline.

The chain is built from TRBV4-1 and TRBJ1-4, with unresolved D. This sequence was found in a man aged 18 to 29 with alopecia areata. Some clones in this sample may be carry-over from other donors' samples. Sequencing used whole blood, obtained in connection with sensitization to the hapten diphenylcyclopropenone (DPC). CDR3: CASSQEVGSANEKLFF. The CDR3 DNA is TGCGCCAGCAGCCAAGAAGTAGGGAGCGCTAATGAAAAACTGTTTTTT.